The 8 T cell receptor beta chains below all came from one sample that was sequenced in a study of T cell responses to AZD1222 COVID-19 vaccine. Using immunoSEQ multiplex PCR, the repertoire was profiled, and TCRdb retains in-frame clones only, with some absent. Of about 150,000 clones listed, 90% to 95% are singletons. The sample here was peripheral blood, taken 28 days after the second AZD1222 dose. The receptors stem from an adult who received the AZD1222 COVID-19 vaccine.

The chain employs TRBV10-3 and TRBJ1-2; a possible D gene is TRBD1 (6 bases). V was shortened by 2 bases and J by 4 bases, with 11 bases between the two germline ends. CDR3 length: 14 residues. CDR1 and CDR2 (germline): ENHRY, SYGVKD. CDR3 DNA sequence: TGTGCCATCAGTGAGGACCGGGGGGCCTATGGCTACACCTTC. Translation: CAISEDRGAYGYTF.

The chain uses TRBV7-6 and TRBJ2-1; D is perhaps TRBD1 or TRBD2 (5 bases each). The V and J ends lost 1 base and 5 bases respectively, with 12 bases between them. Germline CDR1 and CDR2: SGHVS and FNYEAQ. The CDR3 is 15 amino acids. The CDR3 region has the DNA TGTGCCAGCAGCTTAGTATGGGGACCAAACAATGAGCAGTTCTTC. It yields the protein CASSLVWGPNNEQFF.

This clone has just one count. The chain uses TRBV7-3 and TRBJ2-1; D is unresolved. Germline V gene data show CDR1 as SGHTA and CDR2 as FQGTGA. This CDR3 is 12 amino acids long. V lost 4 bases, J lost 6 bases, and 7 bases lay in between. CDR3 coding DNA: TGTGCCAGCAGCTATACACCCAATGAGCAGTTCTTC. Translated, it gives CASSYTPNEQFF.

The gene calls are TRBV29-1 and TRBJ1-1; 9 nucleotides align to TRBD1. The CDR3 length is 13 residues. Germline-derived CDR1 and CDR2 are SQVTM and ANQGSEA. CDR3 sequence (DNA): TGCAGTGTTAAACCGACAGGGGGCACTGAAGCTTTCTTT. As protein: CSVKPTGGTEAFF.

Only one count was recorded for this clone. V usage is TRBV7-2 and J usage is TRBJ1-2; 8 bases fit TRBD1. Germline assignment: CDR1 SGHTA and CDR2 FQGNSA. The CDR3 loop spans 15 amino acids. The ends lost 4 bases at V and 6 bases at J; junction bases unmatched: 10. In nucleotides, the CDR3 is TGTGCCAGCAGCTCAGGACAGGGCCGATCCCATGGCTACACCTTC. It is translated as CASSSGQGRSHGYTF.

The chain joins TRBV9 to TRBJ1-4; TRBD1 matches at 8 bases. In germline, CDR1 is SGDLS, CDR2 YYNGEE. The length of the CDR3 is 15 residues. Trimming removed 2 bases from V and 8 bases from J; junction bases left unmatched: 8. The CDR3 sequence: CASSVRTGQGEKLFF. The CDR3 DNA reads as TGTGCCAGCAGCGTCCGGACAGGGCAGGGAGAAAAACTGTTTTTT. Filled out from reference TRBV9 and TRBJ1-4, the complete variable domain reads DSGVTQTPKHLITATGQRVTLRCSPRSGDLSVYWYQQSLDQGLQFLIQYYNGEERAKGNILERFSAQQFPDLHSELNLSSLELGDSALYFCASSVRTGQGEKLFFGSGTQLSVL.

The CDR3 loop reads CASSIGRGDYGYTF. The CDR3 DNA follows: TGTGCCAGTAGTATCGGCAGGGGTGACTATGGCTACACCTTC. The chain combines TRBV19 with TRBJ1-2; a weak D match, TRBD1 (6 bases). Per germline, CDR1 LNHDA and CDR2 SQIVND (reference sequence). V was shortened by 3 bases and J by 3 bases, with 11 bases between the two germline ends. The CDR3 is 14 amino acids. Looking up the rest from reference TRBV19 and TRBJ1-2 gives the full variable domain: DGGITQSPKYLFRKEGQNVTLSCEQNLNHDAMYWYRQDPGQGLRLIYYSQIVNDFQKGDIAEGYSVSREKKESFPLTVTSAQKNPTAFYLCASSIGRGDYGYTFGSGTRLTVV.

V and J are TRBV5-1 and TRBJ2-3; D is uncertain. Germline V gives CDR1 SGHRS, CDR2 YFSETQ. The length of the CDR3 is 12 residues. V was clipped by 7 bases and J by 4 bases, with 10 bases between them. CDR3 protein: CASGVSADTQYF. CDR3 sequence (DNA): TGCGCCAGCGGGGTTAGTGCAGATACGCAGTATTTT.